These 19 T cell receptor beta chains came from one sample sequenced in a study of blood T cell repertoires in COVID-19. Method: immunoSEQ multiplex PCR; TCRdb's copy keeps in-frame clones and lacks some. This table has 150,000 to 200,000 clones, 75% to 90% appearing once. Sequencing input: peripheral blood. Receptors were obtained from a woman aged 55-69 years with acute or convalescent COVID-19.

This chain links TRBV6-6 with TRBJ1-5, with D hard to call. The CDR3 spans 14 residues. V was cut by 8 bases and J by 0 bases, with 11 bases left in between. CDR1 is MNHNY and CDR2 is SVGAGI in the germline V gene (reference sequence). The CDR3 sequence is CASGPGYSNQPQHF. The DNA for the CDR3 is TGTGCCAGCGGTCCAGGCTATAGCAATCAGCCCCAGCATTTT.

This clone was seen only once. J is TRBJ2-4 and V is TRBV5-6; the D gene is possibly TRBD1 (5 bases). Between the trimmed V and J ends, which lost 3 bases and 2 bases, there was a span of 15 bases. CDR1 is SGHDT, CDR2 YYEEEE, per germline. The length of the CDR3 is 16 residues. The CDR3 DNA reads as TGTGCCAGCAGCTCGCCCTTCGACAGACCCAAAAACATTCAGTACTTC. Translated: CASSSPFDRPKNIQYF. Full variable domain (outside the CDR3, taken from reference TRBV5-6 and TRBJ2-4): DAGVTQSPTHLIKTRGQQVTLRCSPKSGHDTVSWYQQALGQGPQFIFQYYEEEERQRGNFPDRFSGHQFPNYSSELNVNALLLGDSALYLCASSSPFDRPKNIQYFGAGTRLSVL.

The V call is TRBV3-1 (or the pseudogene TRBV3-2), the J call TRBJ1-1; no clear D. CDR3 length equals 13 residues. From germline, CDR1 is LGHDT and CDR2 YNNKEL (reference sequence). With 3 bases removed from V and 6 bases from J, the gap between germline ends came to 11 bases. CDR3 sequence: CASSHLTQPEAFF. CDR3 DNA sequence: TGTGCCAGCAGCCACCTGACACAGCCTGAAGCTTTCTTT.

The gene calls are TRBV2 and TRBJ2-7; D is uncertain. The V end lost 4 bases, the J end lost 1 base, and 5 bases lay between the germline ends. CDR1 SNHLY and CDR2 FYNNEI come from the germline V gene. This CDR3 is built from 12 residues. The CDR3 here is CASSVQSYEQYF. DNA for the CDR3: TGTGCCAGCAGTGTTCAGTCCTACGAGCAGTACTTC.

The chain employs TRBV25-1 and TRBJ1-2; perhaps TRBD1 as D (5 bases). V lost 5 bases to trimming and J lost 8 bases, with 12 bases between them. Germline V gene sequence: CDR1 MGHDK, CDR2 SYGVNS. The CDR3 is 12 residues long. The CDR3 here is CASSTTPGGYTF. CDR3 sequence (DNA): TGTGCCAGCAGTACTACTCCAGGGGGCTACACCTTC.

The rearrangement uses TRBV7-9 and TRBJ1-1; the D is unclear. V was shortened by 5 bases and J by 1 base, with 11 bases between the two germline ends. The CDR3 spans 14 residues. Germline-derived CDR1 and CDR2 are SEHNR and FQNEAQ (reference sequence). The CDR3 DNA follows: TGTGCCAGCAGCCCAAATCCAGGGAACACTGAAGCTTTCTTT. This gives the protein CASSPNPGNTEAFF.

This clone has a handful of counts. The rearrangement uses TRBV6-5 and TRBJ2-1; possibly TRBD2 for D (5 bases). V lost 3 bases, J lost 0 bases, and 6 bases lay in between. The CDR3 totals 14 residues. CDR1 is MNHEY, CDR2 SVGAGI, per germline. Written as DNA, the CDR3 is TGTGCCAGCAGTTATGGGAGCTCCTACAATGAGCAGTTCTTC. It yields the protein CASSYGSSYNEQFF.

V gene TRBV7-8 combines with J gene TRBJ2-2; D perhaps matches TRBD2 (6 bases). The V gene lost 5 bases and the J gene lost 6 bases, with 25 bases spanning the gap. The length of the CDR3 is 18 residues. Germline V lookup: CDR1 SGHVS, CDR2 FQNEAQ. The CDR3 nucleotides read TGTGCCAGCAGCACACCCCAGGGCGGGACCGTTCGATCCGGGGAGCTGTTTTTT. Translating gives CASSTPQGGTVRSGELFF.

This chain uses TRBV3-1 (or the pseudogene TRBV3-2) with TRBJ1-1; D call uncertain. CDR1 is LGHDT, CDR2 YNNKEL, per germline (reference sequence). The ends were cut back, 1 base at V and 7 bases at J, with 13 bases in the middle. This CDR3 has 14 residues. CDR3 residues: CASSQVTLFGEAFF. In DNA, the CDR3 is TGTGCCAGCAGCCAAGTAACCCTGTTCGGTGAAGCTTTCTTT.

The V call is TRBV4-2, the J call TRBJ2-2; D possibly corresponds to TRBD2 (6 bases). Germline CDR1 LGHNA, CDR2 YNFKEQ. V was clipped by 6 bases and J by 5 bases, with 10 bases between them. The CDR3 extends over 13 amino acids. The CDR3, as DNA: TGTGCCAGCAGACTTGGGGGGACCGGGGAGCTGTTTTTT. Its protein is CASRLGGTGELFF.

The chain joins TRBV24-1 to TRBJ1-1, with a tentative D call TRBD1 (6 bases). V lost 4 bases to trimming and J lost 3 bases, with 17 bases between them. This CDR3 is built from 16 residues. Germline V gene sequence: CDR1 KGHDR, CDR2 SFDVKD. CDR3 bases: TGTGCCACCAGTGACACCTCGCATGGACAGCACACTGAAGCTTTCTTT. This translates into CATSDTSHGQHTEAFF.

The CDR3: CASSSTSTGELFF. The CDR3 DNA reads as TGTGCCAGCAGCTCGACTAGCACCGGGGAGCTGTTTTTT. The chain is built from TRBV9 and TRBJ2-2, with a tentative D call TRBD2 (6 bases). The CDR3 consists of 13 residues. Germline loops: CDR1 SGDLS, CDR2 YYNGEE. V lost 4 bases and J lost 4, with 8 bases in between.

V and J are TRBV7-9 and TRBJ1-6, with D tentatively TRBD1 (5 bases). This CDR3 has 15 residues. In germline, CDR1 is SEHNR, CDR2 FQNEAQ (reference sequence). V was shortened by 4 bases and J by 6 bases, with 13 bases between the two germline ends. In nucleotides, the CDR3 is TGTGCCAGCAGCTCCGACAGATACTCTAATTCACCCCTCCACTTT. Encoded protein: CASSSDRYSNSPLHF.

The chain joins TRBV24-1 to TRBJ2-2; 10 bases fit TRBD2. The CDR3 loop spans 18 amino acids. Germline assignment: CDR1 KGHDR and CDR2 SFDVKD. After removal of 5 bases from V and 5 bases from J, the junction contained 13 bases not matched to a gene. CDR3 nucleotide sequence: TGTGCCACCAGTGCTAGCGGGAGACGGGCCGCGAGTACCGGGGAGCTGTTTTTT. Its translation is CATSASGRRAASTGELFF.

The V gene is TRBV10-3, the J gene TRBJ1-2; D gene unclear. The CDR3 has 14 amino acids. Trimming left V 2 bases short and J 1 base short, with 8 bases between. Germline loops: CDR1 ENHRY, CDR2 SYGVKD. CDR3 in amino acids: CAISETEFNYGYTF. For the CDR3, the DNA is TGTGCCATCAGTGAGACAGAATTTAACTATGGCTACACCTTC.

The chain employs TRBV5-1 and TRBJ1-2; maybe TRBD1 (6 bases). Germline CDR1 is SGHRS and CDR2 is YFSETQ. V was cut by 3 bases and J by 6 bases, with 15 bases left in between. This CDR3 comprises 14 residues. CDR3 sequence reads: CASSSNAGAHGYTF. The CDR3 DNA reads as TGCGCCAGCAGCTCAAACGCGGGGGCCCATGGCTACACCTTC.

This chain connects TRBV10-3 to TRBJ2-2, with a weak D call TRBD1 (6 bases). Trimming pared 6 bases from V and 5 bases from J, leaving 10 bases between. The germline CDR1 and CDR2 sequences are ENHRY and SYGVKD. The CDR3 contains 13 residues. This chain's CDR3 is CAISRQGTGELFF. CDR3 coding DNA: TGTGCCATCAGCCGTCAGGGGACCGGGGAGCTGTTTTTT.

CDR3 residues: CASRVGDGRNTEAFF. The DNA for the CDR3 is TGTGCCAGCAGGGTCGGGGACGGGAGGAACACTGAAGCTTTCTTT. The genes are TRBV28 and TRBJ1-1; tentative D call: TRBD1 (5 bases). CDR1 is MDHEN, CDR2 SYDVKM, per germline. Trimming stripped 6 bases from V and 1 base from J, with 15 bases between. The CDR3 contains 15 residues. The entire variable domain, with the rest obtained from reference TRBV28 and TRBJ1-1, is as follows: DVKVTQSSRYLVKRTGEKVFLECVQDMDHENMFWYRQDPGLGLRLIYFSYDVKMKEKGDIPEGYSVSREKKERFSLILESASTNQTSMYLCASRVGDGRNTEAFFGQGTRLTVV.

The V and J genes are TRBV19 and TRBJ2-3, with D unclear. Germline CDR1 and CDR2: LNHDA and SQIVND (reference sequence). CDR3 length equals 11 residues. The V end was cut by 7 bases, the J end by 5 bases, with 7 bases between. The CDR3 nucleotides read TGTGCCAGTACGGTTGGAGATACGCAGTATTTT. This encodes CASTVGDTQYF.